This record concerns one T cell receptor beta chain sequence. This entry comes from a study of blood T cell repertoires in COVID-19. Overall study: Samples of COVID-19 (acute and convalescent) were obtained from the United States, Italy and Spain. T cells, B-cell-depleted T cells, or PBMCs supplied cDNA or gDNA.

V was cut by 4 bases and J by 2 bases, with 11 bases left in between. The length of the CDR3 is 15 residues. Germline V gives CDR1 SEHNR, CDR2 FQNEAQ (reference sequence). In the original processing: Estimation of nucleated cell counts was performed using reference gene primer amplification. Clones were sequenced by immunoSEQ multiplex PCR, and TCRdb holds only the in-frame ones, with some missing. The DNA gave D and trimming, while V, J and clone size come from that table. The data hold roughly 78,000 clones, with roughly 86% observed a single time. V usage is TRBV7-9 and J usage is TRBJ1-4, with D tentatively TRBD1 (5 bases). Material for sequencing was peripheral blood. The TCR was taken from a woman aged 55-70 years with acute or convalescent COVID-19. Written as DNA, the CDR3 is TGTGCCAGCAGCTACTCCAGGGTCACTAATGAAAAACTGTTTTTT. It codes for CASSYSRVTNEKLFF.